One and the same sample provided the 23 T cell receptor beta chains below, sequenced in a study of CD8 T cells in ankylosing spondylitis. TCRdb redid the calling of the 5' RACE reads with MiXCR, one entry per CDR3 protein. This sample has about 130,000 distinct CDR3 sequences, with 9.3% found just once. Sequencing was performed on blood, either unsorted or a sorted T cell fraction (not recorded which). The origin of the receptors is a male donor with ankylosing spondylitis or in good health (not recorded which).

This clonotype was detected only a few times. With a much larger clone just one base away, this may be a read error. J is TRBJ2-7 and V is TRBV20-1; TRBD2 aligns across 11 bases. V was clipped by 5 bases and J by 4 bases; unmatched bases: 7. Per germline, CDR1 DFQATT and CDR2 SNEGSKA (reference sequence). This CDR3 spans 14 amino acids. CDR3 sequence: CSASSASGRYEQYF. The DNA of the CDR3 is TGCAGTGCTTCAAGTGCTAGCGGGAGGTACGAGCAGTACTTC.

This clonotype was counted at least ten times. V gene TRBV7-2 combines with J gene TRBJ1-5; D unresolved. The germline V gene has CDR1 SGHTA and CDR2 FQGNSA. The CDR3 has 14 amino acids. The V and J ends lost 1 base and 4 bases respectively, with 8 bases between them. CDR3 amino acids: CASSLGYGNQPQHF. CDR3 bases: TGTGCCAGCAGCTTAGGGTACGGGAATCAGCCCCAGCATTTT.

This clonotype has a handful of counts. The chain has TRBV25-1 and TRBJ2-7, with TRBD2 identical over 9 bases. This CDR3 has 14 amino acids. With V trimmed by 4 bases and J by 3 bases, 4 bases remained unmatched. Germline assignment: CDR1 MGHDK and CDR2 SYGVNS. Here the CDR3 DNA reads TGTGCCAGCAGTGCTAGCGGGACGGTCTACGAGCAGTACTTC. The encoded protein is CASSASGTVYEQYF.

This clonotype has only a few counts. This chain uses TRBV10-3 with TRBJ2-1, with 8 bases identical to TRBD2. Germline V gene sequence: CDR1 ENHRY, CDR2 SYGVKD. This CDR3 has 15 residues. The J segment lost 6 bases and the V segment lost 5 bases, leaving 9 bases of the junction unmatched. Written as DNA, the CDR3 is TGTGCCATCAGTCCCGGGACTAGTGGGGGCAATGAGCAGTTCTTC. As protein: CAISPGTSGGNEQFF.

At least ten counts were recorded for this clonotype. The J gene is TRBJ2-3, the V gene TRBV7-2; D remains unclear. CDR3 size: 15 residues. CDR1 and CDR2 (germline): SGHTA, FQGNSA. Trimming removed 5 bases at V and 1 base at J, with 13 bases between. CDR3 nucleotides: TGTGCCAGCAGCATACATCTATGGGGCACAGATACGCAGTATTTT. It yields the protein CASSIHLWGTDTQYF. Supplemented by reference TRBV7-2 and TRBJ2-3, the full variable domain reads GAGVSQSPSNKVTEKGKDVELRCDPISGHTALYWYRQSLGQGLEFLIYFQGNSAPDKSGLPSDRFSAERTGGSVSTLTIQRTQQEDSAVYLCASSIHLWGTDTQYFGPGTRLTVL.

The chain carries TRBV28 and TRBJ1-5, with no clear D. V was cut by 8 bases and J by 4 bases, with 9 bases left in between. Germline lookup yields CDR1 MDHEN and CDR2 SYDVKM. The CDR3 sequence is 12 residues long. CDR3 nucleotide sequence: TGTGCCAGCTGGAGTCTAAATCAGCCCCAGCATTTT. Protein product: CASWSLNQPQHF.

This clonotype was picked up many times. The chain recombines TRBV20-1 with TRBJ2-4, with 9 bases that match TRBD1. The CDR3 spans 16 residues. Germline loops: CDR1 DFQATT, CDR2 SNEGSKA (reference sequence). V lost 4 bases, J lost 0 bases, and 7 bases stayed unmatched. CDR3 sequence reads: CSAKTPGQGAKNIQYF. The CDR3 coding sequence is TGCAGTGCTAAAACCCCGGGACAGGGAGCCAAAAACATTCAGTACTTC.

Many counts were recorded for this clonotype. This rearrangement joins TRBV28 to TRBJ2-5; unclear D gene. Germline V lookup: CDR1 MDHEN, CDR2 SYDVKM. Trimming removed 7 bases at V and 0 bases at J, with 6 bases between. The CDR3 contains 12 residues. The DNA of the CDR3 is TGTGCCAGCAACGGTAACCAAGAGACCCAGTACTTC. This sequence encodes CASNGNQETQYF.

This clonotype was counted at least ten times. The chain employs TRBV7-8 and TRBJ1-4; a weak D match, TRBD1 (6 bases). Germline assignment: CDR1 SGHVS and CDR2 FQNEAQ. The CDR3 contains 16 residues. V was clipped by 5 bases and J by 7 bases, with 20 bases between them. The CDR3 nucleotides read TGTGCCAGCAGCCTTGGTGTTGTCAGGGGAGGTGAAAAACTGTTTTTT. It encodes CASSLGVVRGGEKLFF. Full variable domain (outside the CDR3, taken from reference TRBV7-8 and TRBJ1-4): GAGVSQSPRYKVAKRGQDVALRCDPISGHVSLFWYQQALGQGPEFLTYFQNEAQLDKSGLPSDRFFAERPEGSVSTLKIQRTQQEDSAVYLCASSLGVVRGGEKLFFGSGTQLSVL.

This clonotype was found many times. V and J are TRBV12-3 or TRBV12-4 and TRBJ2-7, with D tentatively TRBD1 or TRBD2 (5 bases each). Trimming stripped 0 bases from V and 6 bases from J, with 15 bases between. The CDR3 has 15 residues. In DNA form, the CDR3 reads TGTGCCAGCAGTTTAGCTGGGGGAAAAGTGGGCGAGCAGTACTTC. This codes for CASSLAGGKVGEQYF.

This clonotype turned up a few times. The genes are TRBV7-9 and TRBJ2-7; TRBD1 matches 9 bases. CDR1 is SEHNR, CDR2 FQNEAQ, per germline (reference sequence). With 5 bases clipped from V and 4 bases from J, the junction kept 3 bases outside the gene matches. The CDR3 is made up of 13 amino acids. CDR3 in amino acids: CASSRGQGYEQYF. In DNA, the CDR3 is TGTGCCAGCAGCCGAGGACAGGGGTACGAGCAGTACTTC.

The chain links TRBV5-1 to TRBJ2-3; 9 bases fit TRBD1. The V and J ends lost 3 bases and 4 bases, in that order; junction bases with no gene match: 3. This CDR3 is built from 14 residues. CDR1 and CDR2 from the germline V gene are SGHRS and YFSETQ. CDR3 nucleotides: TGCGCCAGCAGCTGGGGACAGGGTGCAGATACGCAGTATTTT. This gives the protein CASSWGQGADTQYF.

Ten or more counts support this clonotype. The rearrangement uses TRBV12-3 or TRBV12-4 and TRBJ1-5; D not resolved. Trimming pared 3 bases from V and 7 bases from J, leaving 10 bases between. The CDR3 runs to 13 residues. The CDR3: CASSLGATQPQHF. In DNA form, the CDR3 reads TGTGCCAGCAGTTTGGGAGCCACCCAGCCCCAGCATTTT.

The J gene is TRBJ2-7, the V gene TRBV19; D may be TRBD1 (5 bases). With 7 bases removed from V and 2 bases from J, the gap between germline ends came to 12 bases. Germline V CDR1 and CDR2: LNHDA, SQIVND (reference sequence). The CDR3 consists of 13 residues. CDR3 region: CASKRQGTYEQYF. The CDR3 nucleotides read TGTGCCAGTAAGAGGCAGGGAACCTACGAGCAGTACTTC.

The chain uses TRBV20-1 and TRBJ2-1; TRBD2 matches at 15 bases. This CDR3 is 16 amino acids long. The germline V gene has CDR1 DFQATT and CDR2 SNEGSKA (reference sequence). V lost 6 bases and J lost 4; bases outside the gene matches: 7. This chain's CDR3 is CSAKPGLAGGYNEQFF. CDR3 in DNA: TGCAGTGCGAAGCCGGGACTAGCGGGAGGATACAATGAGCAGTTCTTC.

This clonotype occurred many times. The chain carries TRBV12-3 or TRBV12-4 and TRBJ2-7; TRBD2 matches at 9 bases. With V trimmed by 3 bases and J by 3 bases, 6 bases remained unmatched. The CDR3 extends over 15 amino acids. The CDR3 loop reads CASSLEGAGGYEQYF. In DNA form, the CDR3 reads TGTGCCAGCAGTTTGGAGGGAGCGGGAGGCTACGAGCAGTACTTC.

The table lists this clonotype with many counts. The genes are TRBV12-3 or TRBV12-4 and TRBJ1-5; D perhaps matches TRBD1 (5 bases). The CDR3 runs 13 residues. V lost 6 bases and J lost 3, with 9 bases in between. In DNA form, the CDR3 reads TGTGCCAGCAGAGACAGAAACAATCAGCCCCAGCATTTT. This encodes CASRDRNNQPQHF.

The DNA for the CDR3 is TGTGCCAGCAGCCCAGAGGGCTCTGGGGCCAACGTCCTGACTTTC. Residues: CASSPEGSGANVLTF. The rearrangement uses TRBV2 and TRBJ2-6, with a weak D call TRBD2 (5 bases). Per the germline V gene, CDR1 is SNHLY and CDR2 is FYNNEI. With 6 bases removed from V and 0 bases from J, the gap between germline ends came to 9 bases. The CDR3 runs 15 residues.

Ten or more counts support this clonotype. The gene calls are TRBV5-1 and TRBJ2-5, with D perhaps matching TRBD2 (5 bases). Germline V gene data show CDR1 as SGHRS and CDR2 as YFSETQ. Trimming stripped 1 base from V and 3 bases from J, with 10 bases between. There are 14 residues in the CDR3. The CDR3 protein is CASSLSGFEETQYF. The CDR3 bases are TGCGCCAGCAGCTTGAGCGGTTTCGAAGAGACCCAGTACTTC.

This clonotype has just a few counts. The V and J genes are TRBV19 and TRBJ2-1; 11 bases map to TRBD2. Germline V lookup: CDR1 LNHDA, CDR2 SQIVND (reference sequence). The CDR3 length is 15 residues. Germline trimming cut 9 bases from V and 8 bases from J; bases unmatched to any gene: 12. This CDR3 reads CASNIAGGPLYEQFF. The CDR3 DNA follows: TGTGCCAGCAACATAGCGGGAGGGCCTCTGTATGAGCAGTTCTTC. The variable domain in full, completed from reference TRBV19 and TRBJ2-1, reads DGGITQSPKYLFRKEGQNVTLSCEQNLNHDAMYWYRQDPGQGLRLIYYSQIVNDFQKGDIAEGYSVSREKKESFPLTVTSAQKNPTAFYLCASNIAGGPLYEQFFGPGTRLTVL.

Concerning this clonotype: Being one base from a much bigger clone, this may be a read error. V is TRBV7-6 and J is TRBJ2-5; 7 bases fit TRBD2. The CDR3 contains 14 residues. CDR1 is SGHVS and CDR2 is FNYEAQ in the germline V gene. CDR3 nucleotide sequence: TGTGCCGGCAGCTTAATGGCGGGAGCGGAGACCCAGTACTTC. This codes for CAGSLMAGAETQYF.

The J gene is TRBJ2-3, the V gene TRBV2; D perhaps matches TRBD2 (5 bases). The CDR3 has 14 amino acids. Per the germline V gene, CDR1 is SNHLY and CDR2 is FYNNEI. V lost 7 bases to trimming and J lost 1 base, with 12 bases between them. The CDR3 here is CASMVERRTDTQYF. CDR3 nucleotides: TGTGCCAGCATGGTGGAGCGGCGCACAGATACGCAGTATTTT.

The CDR3 nucleotides are TGTGCCAGTAGGGGAAGCGTGGTCTCGGTTGGTTATACGCAGTATTTT. This gives the protein CASRGSVVSVGYTQYF. The genes are TRBV19 and TRBJ2-3; no reliable D call. Germline assignment: CDR1 LNHDA and CDR2 SQIVND (reference sequence). This CDR3 region has 16 residues. Trimming cost V 6 bases and J 7 bases, with 23 bases left between them.